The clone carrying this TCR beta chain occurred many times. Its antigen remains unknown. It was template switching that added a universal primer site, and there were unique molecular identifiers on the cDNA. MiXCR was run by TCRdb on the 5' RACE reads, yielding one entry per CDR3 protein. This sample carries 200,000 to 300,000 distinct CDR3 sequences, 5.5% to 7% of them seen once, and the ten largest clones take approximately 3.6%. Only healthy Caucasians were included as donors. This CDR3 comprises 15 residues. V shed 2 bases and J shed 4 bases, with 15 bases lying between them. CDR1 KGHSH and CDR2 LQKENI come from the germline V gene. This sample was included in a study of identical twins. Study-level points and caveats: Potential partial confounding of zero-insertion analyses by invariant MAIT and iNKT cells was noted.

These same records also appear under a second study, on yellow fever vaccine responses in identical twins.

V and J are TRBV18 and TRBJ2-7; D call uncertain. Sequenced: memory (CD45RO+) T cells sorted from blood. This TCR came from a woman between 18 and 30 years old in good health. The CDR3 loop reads CASSPKAAGEYEQYF. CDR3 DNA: TGTGCCAGCTCACCAAAGGCCGCTGGAGAGTACGAGCAGTACTTC.